The present entry profiles one T cell receptor (beta chain) with its context. With 10 bases removed from V and 3 bases from J, the gap between germline ends came to 15 bases. Germline values: CDR1 KGHDR, CDR2 SFDVKD. CDR3 length: 14 amino acids. The sample belongs to a study of blood T cell repertoires in COVID-19. Study in general: Whether acute or convalescent, the COVID-19 samples came from the United States, Italy and Spain.

As handled by the study authors: Amplification of reference gene primers provided the estimated nucleated cell counts. Generated by immunoSEQ multiplex PCR, the TCRdb table keeps only in-frame clones and is missing some. That table gives V, J and clone size, and the DNA gave D and trimming. The profile shows approximately 300,000 clones, around 87% of them singletons. The material sequenced was peripheral blood. The receptor comes from a man in his fifties with active or convalescent COVID-19. The chain has TRBV24-1 and TRBJ2-1; D gene unclear. CDR3 sequence reads: CATRARGGYNEQFF. CDR3 DNA: TGTGCCACGAGAGCGCGTGGTGGCTACAATGAGCAGTTCTTC.